Included here is one TCR beta chain sequence, with context. The antigen this receptor binds is unknown. Base qualities were left out, and no much larger clone turns up one base away. Libraries were constructed by the immunoSEQ multiplex PCR assay. TCRdb retrieved this table from immuneACCESS and kept in-frame rearrangements only. Not all clones are present; in checked studies, unresolved V genes account for under half, and no reason is known for the remainder. The sample table shows about 160,000 clones, and 96% are seen once. The ten largest make up approximately 0.97% of the sample. These data come from a study of control samples from healthy donors and cancer patients (dated by TCRdb to the early 2020s). The sequence was collected from a woman aged 25 to 39 in good health. The specimen sequenced was blood.

The CDR3 region has the sequence CASQRNTGELFF. The DNA sequence follows: TGTGCCTCTCAGAGGAACACCGGGGAGCTGTTTTTT. The chain uses TRBV27 and TRBJ2-2; the D gene is not confidently resolved. The CDR3 numbers 12 residues from cysteine through phenylalanine. Kept here is only the CDR3 DNA, which spans 36 bases and is read in frame from base 1. V sheds 11 bases and J sheds 1 base, leaving 8 bases between their ends. Reading the germline V gene (reference sequence) gives CDR1 MNHEY and CDR2 SMNVEV.